One and the same sample provided the 26 T cell receptor beta chains below, sequenced in a study of cytomegalovirus exposure and HLA in healthy donors (dated 2017 in TCRdb). Library preparation used the immunoSEQ multiplex PCR assay. A mixture of 60 forward primers for TCR Vbeta segments and 13 reverse primers for TCR Jbeta segments was used in the multiplex PCR. This is the immuneACCESS table as TCRdb keeps it, with only in-frame sequences that have V and J called. A part of the clones is gone; compared with another copy, unresolved V genes explain less than half, and the rest is unexplained. For this sample there are 100,000 to 150,000 clones; 70% to 80% appear just once. The ten most abundant clones make up roughly 4.5% of the sample. The sequenced material came from PBMCs. Every receptor here comes from a man aged 50-60 years in good health and CMV-seropositive.

The chain couples TRBV6-5 to TRBJ1-2; tentatively, D is TRBD1 (6 bases). CDR1 and CDR2 (germline): MNHEY, SVGAGI. Trimming took off 5 bases at V and 6 bases at J, with 10 bases between the two ends. The CDR3 runs 12 residues. Written as DNA, the CDR3 is TGTGCCAGCAGTAGGCAGGGGCATGGCTACACCTTC. Residues: CASSRQGHGYTF.

The table lists this clone with a few counts. This chain connects TRBV5-1 to TRBJ2-7, with a tentative D call TRBD2 (7 bases). CDR3 length equals 14 residues. Germline assignment: CDR1 SGHRS and CDR2 YFSETQ. V was cut by 1 base and J by 5 bases, with 13 bases left in between. The CDR3, as DNA: TGCGCCAGCAGCTTGTGGGGGGGCGCGGACGAGCAGTACTTC. This gives the protein CASSLWGGADEQYF.

This chain links TRBV4-3 with TRBJ2-1; possible D gene TRBD2, 5 bases. V shed 0 bases and J shed 9 bases, with 18 bases lying between them. The CDR3 is made up of 16 amino acids. The V gene's germline CDR1 is LGHNA and CDR2 YSLEER. The CDR3 DNA sequence: TGCGCCAGCAGCCAAGATCCCCCCCGGCGGGCAGGTGAGCAGTTCTTC. It specifies CASSQDPPRRAGEQFF.

The chain joins TRBV4-1 to TRBJ1-3; a possible D gene is TRBD1 (6 bases). Trimming took off 4 bases at V and 0 bases at J, with 19 bases between the two ends. Per the germline V gene, CDR1 is MGHRA and CDR2 is YSYEKL. CDR3 size: 18 residues. CDR3 sequence (DNA): TGCGCCAGCAGCCCCACCGGGGGGCAGGGCGCCTCTGGAAACACCATATATTTT. It yields the protein CASSPTGGQGASGNTIYF.

The gene calls are TRBV4-1 and TRBJ2-2; TRBD1 agrees at 9 bases. V shed 2 bases and J 7 bases; nucleotides not matched to a gene: 8. This CDR3 spans 16 amino acids. Germline CDR1 and CDR2: MGHRA and YSYEKL. CDR3 amino acids: CASSQPDRGRGGELFF. CDR3 nucleotide sequence: TGCGCCAGCAGCCAACCCGACAGGGGGAGAGGCGGGGAGCTGTTTTTT.

The chain uses TRBV2 and TRBJ1-2, with 7 bases lining up with TRBD1. There are 15 residues in the CDR3. Germline CDR1 and CDR2: SNHLY and FYNNEI. The trim removed 6 bases at V and 4 bases at J, leaving 11 bases unmatched. The CDR3 region has the DNA TGTGCCAGCAGGGGAAGACAGGGCTCCGCCTATGGCTACACCTTC. Translation: CASRGRQGSAYGYTF.

This clone has just a few counts. The chain employs TRBV18 and TRBJ2-1, with TRBD2 matching over 10 bases. CDR3 length: 15 residues. Germline-derived CDR1 and CDR2 are KGHSH and LQKENI. Germline trimming cut 0 bases from V and 8 bases from J; bases unmatched to any gene: 4. CDR3 amino acids: CASSPPSGRGDEQFF. CDR3 nucleotides: TGTGCCAGCTCACCACCGAGCGGGAGGGGCGATGAGCAGTTCTTC.

The rearrangement links TRBV7-9 to TRBJ1-3, with D uncertain. V was trimmed by 0 bases and J by 7 bases, leaving 16 bases between them. The CDR3 covers 16 residues. Germline lookup yields CDR1 SEHNR and CDR2 FQNEAQ (reference sequence). The CDR3 DNA reads TGTGCCAGCAGCTTAGCGAGCGACCCTTTGGAGAACACCATATATTTT. It encodes CASSLASDPLENTIYF.

The chain employs TRBV9 and TRBJ2-1; D might be TRBD1 (6 bases). Trimming took off 4 bases at V and 7 bases at J, with 18 bases between the two ends. The germline V gene has CDR1 SGDLS and CDR2 YYNGEE. CDR3 size: 15 residues. CDR3 in amino acids: CASSPRMGAGNEQFF. The CDR3 coding sequence is TGTGCCAGCAGCCCGCGGATGGGGGCGGGTAATGAGCAGTTCTTC.

The CDR3, as DNA: TGCGCCAGCAGCCCGAACCAGGGGGATGGCTACACCTTC. It yields the protein CASSPNQGDGYTF. The chain carries TRBV4-1 and TRBJ1-2; 7 bases align to TRBD1. Germline CDR1 and CDR2: MGHRA and YSYEKL. The CDR3 has 13 amino acids. V was clipped by 4 bases and J by 6 bases; unmatched bases: 5.

CDR3 protein: CASSDGQSRYQETQYF. DNA of the CDR3: TGTGCCAGCAGTGATGGACAATCTAGGTACCAAGAGACCCAGTACTTC. The rearrangement links TRBV25-1 to TRBJ2-5; weak D call: TRBD1 (5 bases). Germline V gene data show CDR1 as MGHDK and CDR2 as SYGVNS. V shed 3 bases and J shed 0 bases, with 14 bases lying between them. The CDR3 length is 16 residues.

As for this clone: This same CDR3 is encoded by further DNA sequences in the sample. The V gene is TRBV28, the J gene TRBJ2-7, with D tentatively TRBD1 (6 bases). The CDR3 has 13 amino acids. With 4 bases removed from V and 3 bases from J, the gap between germline ends came to 10 bases. Germline CDR1 and CDR2: MDHEN and SYDVKM. CDR3 amino acids: CASSSGQSYEQYF. DNA of the CDR3: TGTGCCAGCAGTTCCGGACAGAGCTACGAGCAGTACTTC.

The chain recombines TRBV27 with TRBJ2-3, with a weak D call TRBD1 (5 bases). Germline-derived CDR1 and CDR2 are MNHEY and SMNVEV (reference sequence). The CDR3 loop spans 14 amino acids. V was pared by 3 bases and J by 6 bases, with 13 bases between. The CDR3 protein is CASSLLGRSDTQYF. The CDR3 DNA follows: TGTGCCAGCAGTTTGCTGGGGCGAAGCGATACGCAGTATTTT.

This chain joins TRBV6-9 and TRBJ2-5; TRBD2 matches 12 bases. CDR3 length equals 18 residues. With 2 bases clipped from V and 11 bases from J, the junction kept 18 bases outside the gene matches. The germline V gene encodes CDR1 MNHGY and CDR2 SVAAGI. CDR3 sequence: CASSYPRPDAASGREQYF. The DNA of the CDR3 is TGTGCCAGCAGTTATCCCCGTCCCGATGCGGCTAGCGGGAGGGAGCAGTACTTC.

The chain has TRBV5-4 and TRBJ1-5; a weak D match, TRBD1 (6 bases). Germline CDR1 and CDR2: SGHNT and YYREEE (reference sequence). The germline V and J ends were trimmed by 0 bases and 4 bases, with 11 bases remaining between them. The CDR3 spans 15 residues. CDR3 DNA sequence: TGTGCCAGCAGCTTGGGTTCAGGGGAAAATCAGCCCCAGCATTTT. This sequence encodes CASSLGSGENQPQHF.

The chain has TRBV4-3 and TRBJ2-2, with TRBD2 matching 11 bases. This CDR3 region has 15 residues. V was clipped by 3 bases and J by 3 bases; unmatched bases: 0. Germline values: CDR1 LGHNA, CDR2 YSLEER. CDR3: CASSQGLADTGELFF. CDR3 coding DNA: TGCGCCAGCAGCCAGGGACTAGCGGACACCGGGGAGCTGTTTTTT.

The V call is TRBV5-1, the J call TRBJ2-1; 9 nucleotides match TRBD2. The CDR3 length is 18 residues. Germline lookup yields CDR1 SGHRS and CDR2 YFSETQ. J gave up 4 bases and V 2 bases, and 13 bases lay outside the gene matches. The CDR3 DNA follows: TGCGCCAGCAGCTTTGGGGGCGGCGCGGGAGGGAGGTACAATGAGCAGTTCTTC. This encodes CASSFGGGAGGRYNEQFF.

The chain couples TRBV2 to TRBJ2-3; TRBD1 aligns across 8 bases. After removal of 6 bases from V and 5 bases from J, the junction contained 7 bases not matched to a gene. This CDR3 is built from 14 residues. Per germline, CDR1 SNHLY and CDR2 FYNNEI. The DNA for the CDR3 is TGTGCCAGCAGGGACAGGGCAGGGGGAGATACGCAGTATTTT. Its translation is CASRDRAGGDTQYF.

J is TRBJ1-2 and V is TRBV9, with TRBD1 matching 7 bases. The CDR3 sequence is 16 residues long. Germline V gives CDR1 SGDLS, CDR2 YYNGEE. The trim removed 0 bases at V and 5 bases at J, leaving 10 bases unmatched. CDR3 coding DNA: TGTGCCAGCAGCGTAGGGGCAGGGGGTAGTTGGTATGGCTACACCTTC. Translation: CASSVGAGGSWYGYTF. The entire variable domain, with the rest obtained from reference TRBV9 and TRBJ1-2, is as follows: DSGVTQTPKHLITATGQRVTLRCSPRSGDLSVYWYQQSLDQGLQFLIQYYNGEERAKGNILERFSAQQFPDLHSELNLSSLELGDSALYFCASSVGAGGSWYGYTFGSGTRLTVV.

The rearrangement joins TRBV5-6 to TRBJ2-1; D perhaps matches TRBD1 (5 bases). This CDR3 is built from 19 residues. From germline, CDR1 is SGHDT and CDR2 YYEEEE. Trimming stripped 5 bases from V and 0 bases from J, with 24 bases between. For the CDR3, the DNA is TGTGCCAGCAGACGTACCAGGGATTTCTTTTCCAGCTCCTACAATGAGCAGTTCTTC. Protein product: CASRRTRDFFSSSYNEQFF.

This clone was detected a few times. V and J are TRBV2 and TRBJ2-3; no definite D call. This CDR3 is 15 amino acids long. With 6 bases removed from V and 3 bases from J, the gap between germline ends came to 16 bases. Germline V lookup: CDR1 SNHLY, CDR2 FYNNEI. The CDR3 DNA sequence: TGTGCCAGCAGGGGCTCAGGAAGGTCGACAGATACGCAGTATTTT. It is translated as CASRGSGRSTDTQYF.

This clone was found a few times. This chain uses TRBV29-1 with TRBJ1-2; D gene uncertain. The V and J ends lost 0 bases and 2 bases respectively, with 10 bases between them. The CDR3 consists of 14 residues. Germline CDR1 reads SQVTM; CDR2 reads ANQGSEA. CDR3 loop: CSVEDPEGNYGYTF. CDR3 DNA sequence: TGCAGCGTTGAAGATCCCGAGGGAAACTATGGCTACACCTTC.

The chain employs TRBV6-5 and TRBJ1-5; D unresolved. V was cut by 2 bases and J by 4 bases, with 12 bases left in between. Per germline, CDR1 MNHEY and CDR2 SVGAGI. The length of the CDR3 is 15 residues. The CDR3 spells CASSYDRGANQPQHF. DNA of the CDR3: TGTGCCAGCAGTTACGACCGGGGTGCAAATCAGCCCCAGCATTTT.

The genes are TRBV11-2 and TRBJ1-2, with D possibly being TRBD1 (5 bases). The CDR3 has 13 residues. The germline CDR1 and CDR2 sequences are SGHAT and FQNNGV. V was clipped by 6 bases and J by 4 bases, with 12 bases between them. The CDR3 here is CASRTASTYGYTF. In DNA, the CDR3 is TGTGCCAGCAGGACAGCGTCCACCTATGGCTACACCTTC.

The CDR3 is CASSPGGILYGYTF. DNA for the CDR3: TGTGCCAGCAGCCCAGGGGGGATACTCTATGGCTACACCTTC. V usage is TRBV7-9 and J usage is TRBJ1-2, with 7 bases fitting TRBD1. Unmatched junction bases numbered 7, after V lost 5 bases and J lost 4 bases. The germline gives CDR1 SEHNR, CDR2 FQNEAQ (reference sequence). The CDR3 is 14 residues long.

This chain connects TRBV6-1 to TRBJ2-7; no firm D call. Per germline, CDR1 MNHNS and CDR2 SASEGT. The V gene lost 11 bases and the J gene lost 0 bases, with 17 bases spanning the gap. This CDR3 comprises 14 residues. CDR3 loop: CACKTRSSSYEQYF. In DNA form, the CDR3 reads TGTGCCTGTAAGACACGGTCAAGCTCCTACGAGCAGTACTTC.